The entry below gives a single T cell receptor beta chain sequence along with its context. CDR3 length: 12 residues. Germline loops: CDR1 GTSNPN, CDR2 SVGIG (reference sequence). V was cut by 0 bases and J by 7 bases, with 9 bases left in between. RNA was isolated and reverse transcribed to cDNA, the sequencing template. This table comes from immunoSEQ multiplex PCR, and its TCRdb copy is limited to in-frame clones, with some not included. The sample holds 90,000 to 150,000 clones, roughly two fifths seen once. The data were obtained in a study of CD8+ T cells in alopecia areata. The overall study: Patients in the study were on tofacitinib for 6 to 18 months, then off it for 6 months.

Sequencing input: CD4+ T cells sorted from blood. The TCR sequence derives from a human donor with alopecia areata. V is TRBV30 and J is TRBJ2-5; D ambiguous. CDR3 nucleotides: TGTGCCTGGAGTGTAGTCTCGGGGACCCAGTACTTC. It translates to CAWSVVSGTQYF.